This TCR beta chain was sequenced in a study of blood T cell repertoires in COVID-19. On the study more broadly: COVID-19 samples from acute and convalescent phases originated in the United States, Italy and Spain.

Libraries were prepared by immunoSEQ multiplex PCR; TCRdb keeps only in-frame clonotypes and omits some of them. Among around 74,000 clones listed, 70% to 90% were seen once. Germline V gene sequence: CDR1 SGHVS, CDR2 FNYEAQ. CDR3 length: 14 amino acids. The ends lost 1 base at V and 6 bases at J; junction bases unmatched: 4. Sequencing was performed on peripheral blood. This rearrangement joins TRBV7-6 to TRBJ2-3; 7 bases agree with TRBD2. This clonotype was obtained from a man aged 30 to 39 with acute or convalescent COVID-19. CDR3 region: CASSLGSGMDTQYF. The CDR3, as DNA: TGTGCCAGCAGCTTAGGGAGCGGGATGGATACGCAGTATTTT.